The sequence of this T cell receptor (beta chain) was determined in a study of naive and memory T cell subsets. An oligonucleotide containing a UMI was ligated to the 3' end of TCR cDNA. Whole blood, roughly 2.4 ml, came from adult healthy volunteers. V lost 3 bases, J lost 6 bases, and 5 bases lay in between. The CDR3 is made up of 12 amino acids. CDR1 is WSHSY and CDR2 is SAAADI in the germline V gene. In its sample, this clonotype was seen many times. The antigen remains unidentified. Four PCR rounds used nested alpha and beta constant region primers plus the SP2 primer. Each CDR3 protein gets one entry after TCRdb re-called the UMI-ligation and nested PCR reads with MiXCR. The data hold about 25,000 distinct CDR3 sequences, with under 6.5% observed a single time. Study findings and constraints: The RNA method is potentially sensitive to activation and differentiation changes.

This clonotype originated in an adult in good health. V usage is TRBV10-2 and J usage is TRBJ2-2; the D is unclear. What was sequenced was blood. Here the CDR3 DNA reads TGCGCCAGCAGTGAAGGTGCCGGGGAGCTGTTTTTT. The encoded protein is CASSEGAGELFF.